These 22 T cell receptor beta chains originate from one sample sequenced in a study of response to subunit inactivated influenza vaccine (dated by TCRdb to 2017 to 2018). The library was generated by RT-PCR. Sequencing took place on an Illumina HiSeq 2500. In TCRdb, the public reads were trimmed at Q25 with fastp and aligned with MiXCR, with productive beta chains retained. Rows are unified per CDR3 protein, each entry keeping the most common DNA and genes. The sample profile shows about 700,000 distinct CDR3 sequences; roughly 14% of them were found once. The ten largest make up less than 9% of the sample. The sequences come from PBMCs from blood, collected around 15 days before vaccination. These receptors originate from a middle-aged man who received an inactivated influenza vaccine. Donor details come from another sample of the same person, matched by shared clones.

This clonotype was seen many times. The chain links TRBV6-5 to TRBJ1-3; 7 bases are shared with TRBD1. Germline V gene data show CDR1 as MNHEY and CDR2 as SVGAGI. The CDR3 sequence is 12 residues long. V lost 4 bases, J lost 7 bases, and 1 base stayed unmatched. DNA of the CDR3: TGTGCCAGCAGTTCACAGGGGAACACCATATATTTT. It is translated as CASSSQGNTIYF.

There are a few counts of this clonotype. The chain couples TRBV7-2 to TRBJ2-7; D not resolved. The CDR3 totals 14 residues. CDR1 and CDR2 from the germline V gene are SGHTA and FQGNSA. V was pared by 5 bases and J by 4 bases, with 15 bases between. As DNA, the CDR3 is TGTGCCAGCAGCCCGAGGCAGGTTGCGTACGAGCAGTACTTC. Its translation is CASSPRQVAYEQYF.

This clonotype was detected only a few times. CDR3 sequence: CSALAGAHEQYF. In DNA form, the CDR3 reads TGCAGTGCACTAGCGGGAGCCCACGAGCAGTACTTC. The rearrangement joins TRBV20-1 to TRBJ2-7; 11 bases map to TRBD2. Germline CDR1 reads DFQATT; CDR2 reads SNEGSKA (reference sequence). V lost 6 bases to trimming and J lost 5 bases; unmatched junction nucleotides: 3. The CDR3 runs 12 residues.

This clonotype has a handful of counts. This chain joins TRBV28 and TRBJ2-1; the match to TRBD2 covers 7 bases. V shed 3 bases, J shed 7 bases, and the junction held 6 bases outside the gene matches. CDR3 size: 14 residues. The germline V gene has CDR1 MDHEN and CDR2 SYDVKM. Written as DNA, the CDR3 is TGTGCCAGCAGTTTCAACGGGAGGACGAATGAGCAGTTCTTC. Residues: CASSFNGRTNEQFF.

V and J are TRBV10-3 and TRBJ2-2; the D is unclear. The CDR3 consists of 13 residues. V lost 3 bases and J 6 bases, leaving 8 bases between the germline ends. Germline CDR1 ENHRY, CDR2 SYGVKD. DNA for the CDR3: TGTGCCATCAGTGAATTGGGGTCCGGGGAGCTGTTTTTT. It translates to CAISELGSGELFF.

A few counts support this clonotype. The chain joins TRBV24-1 to TRBJ2-7; D gene uncertain. The CDR3 spans 10 residues. V was trimmed by 12 bases and J by 6 bases, leaving 11 bases between them. Germline CDR1 reads KGHDR; CDR2 reads SFDVKD. In DNA form, the CDR3 reads TGTGCCTCCCCCGGATCCGAGCAGTACTTC. Amino acid sequence: CASPGSEQYF.

This clonotype was observed at least ten times. This chain connects TRBV4-1 to TRBJ2-4; D is unclear. The V gene lost 0 bases and the J gene lost 0 bases, with 12 bases spanning the gap. This CDR3 has 17 residues. Germline V lookup: CDR1 MGHRA, CDR2 YSYEKL. As DNA, the CDR3 is TGCGCCAGCAGCCAAGAGGGGTCGGCAGTAGCCAAAAACATTCAGTACTTC. It encodes CASSQEGSAVAKNIQYF.

The V gene is TRBV2, the J gene TRBJ2-3; D call uncertain. Trimming took 6 bases from V and 5 from J, leaving 6 bases between them. Germline lookup yields CDR1 SNHLY and CDR2 FYNNEI. The CDR3 has 11 amino acids. The DNA for the CDR3 is TGTGCCAGCAGCTACGTAGATACGCAGTATTTT. Translated, it gives CASSYVDTQYF.

The V call is TRBV5-1, the J call TRBJ2-5; D is unresolved. The V gene lost 9 bases and the J gene lost 1 base, with 16 bases spanning the gap. Looked up from germline, CDR1 is SGHRS and CDR2 is YFSETQ. This CDR3 region has 14 residues. The CDR3 DNA follows: TGCGCCACCGCCGCCGGACCGGTCCAAGAGACCCAGTACTTC. Protein sequence: CATAAGPVQETQYF.

This clonotype was seen a few times. The chain combines TRBV20-1 with TRBJ2-3; perhaps TRBD2 as D (5 bases). The germline V gene has CDR1 DFQATT and CDR2 SNEGSKA (reference sequence). This CDR3 region has 13 residues. Trimming pared 2 bases from V and 2 bases from J, leaving 8 bases between. This CDR3 reads CSARQRVTDTQYF. For the CDR3, the DNA is TGCAGTGCTAGACAGAGGGTCACAGATACGCAGTATTTT.

The chain combines TRBV20-1 with TRBJ2-5; D perhaps matches TRBD2 (6 bases). Germline V gene data show CDR1 as DFQATT and CDR2 as SNEGSKA (reference sequence). The V end lost 1 base, the J end lost 8 bases, and 8 bases lay between the germline ends. The length of the CDR3 is 11 residues. The CDR3 nucleotides read TGCAGTGCTAGAGTTGCGGGAACCCAGTACTTC. This codes for CSARVAGTQYF.

The gene calls are TRBV5-1 and TRBJ2-2, with 10 bases identical to TRBD2. V shed 0 bases and J 5 bases; nucleotides not matched to a gene: 4. Germline V CDR1 and CDR2: SGHRS, YFSETQ. This CDR3 is built from 16 residues. CDR3 sequence: CASSLDSGRTTGELFF. CDR3 DNA: TGCGCCAGCAGCTTGGATAGCGGGAGGACGACCGGGGAGCTGTTTTTT. The full variable domain, with the rest looked up from reference TRBV5-1 and TRBJ2-2, is KAGVTQTPRYLIKTRGQQVTLSCSPISGHRSVSWYQQTPGQGLQFLFEYFSETQRNKGNFPGRFSGRQFSNSRSEMNVSTLELGDSALYLCASSLDSGRTTGELFFGEGSRLTVL.

Only a few counts were recorded for this clonotype. For the CDR3, the DNA is TGTGCCATCAGTGACTCGGGGGGGGCGCGGGAGACCCAGTACTTC. Translated: CAISDSGGARETQYF. The genes are TRBV10-3 and TRBJ2-5; 8 nucleotides line up with TRBD2. The V gene's germline CDR1 is ENHRY and CDR2 SYGVKD. V lost 3 bases and J lost 5; bases outside the gene matches: 8. CDR3 length: 15 amino acids.

This clonotype was detected ten times or more. The chain is built from TRBV15 and TRBJ2-3; tentative D call: TRBD2 (6 bases). Germline-derived CDR1 and CDR2 are LNHNV and YYDKDF (reference sequence). Trimming left V 6 bases short and J 4 bases short, with 20 bases between. The CDR3 contains 16 residues. The CDR3 nucleotides read TGTGCCACCAGGACTGGTGGAGGGAGAATCCCAGATACGCAGTATTTT. The encoded protein is CATRTGGGRIPDTQYF.

This clonotype has only a few counts. The V gene is TRBV20-1, the J gene TRBJ2-2; D not certain. Germline assignment: CDR1 DFQATT and CDR2 SNEGSKA (reference sequence). This CDR3 contains 14 residues. Trimming stripped 2 bases from V and 0 bases from J, with 7 bases between. In nucleotides, the CDR3 is TGCAGTGCTAGATTCGTGGCGAACACCGGGGAGCTGTTTTTT. Translating gives CSARFVANTGELFF.

This chain joins TRBV6-2 or TRBV6-3 and TRBJ1-1; 9 nucleotides agree with TRBD1. With V trimmed by 5 bases and J by 7 bases, 5 bases remained unmatched. CDR1 and CDR2 from the germline V gene are MNHEY and SVGEGT. This CDR3 contains 13 residues. The DNA for the CDR3 is TGTGCCAGCAGTATACAGGGGGCGTTTGAAGCTTTCTTT. This translates into CASSIQGAFEAFF.

This clonotype appeared many times. At one end the junction does not follow the germline gene, possibly because of a read error. This chain joins TRBV18 and TRBJ1-4, with D unclear. The V gene's germline CDR1 is KGHSH and CDR2 LQKENI. The CDR3 sequence is 14 residues long. This CDR3 is CASSPGATNEKLFF. The CDR3 DNA is TGCGCCAGCAGTCCGGGAGCAACTAATGAAAAACTGTTTTTT.

This clonotype was observed a few times. V is TRBV4-2 and J is TRBJ2-1; TRBD2 is a possible D gene (6 bases). Germline V gene lookup returns CDR1 LGHNA and CDR2 YNFKEQ. CDR3 length equals 16 residues. The V end was cut by 1 base, the J end by 3 bases, with 13 bases between. The CDR3 bases are TGTGCCAGCAGCCAAGGGACTAAGAACGACTACAATGAGCAGTTCTTC. It yields the protein CASSQGTKNDYNEQFF.

The J gene is TRBJ2-5, the V gene TRBV20-1; 7 bases line up with TRBD1. The ends lost 6 bases at V and 2 bases at J; junction bases unmatched: 9. This CDR3 region has 14 residues. The V gene's germline CDR1 is DFQATT and CDR2 SNEGSKA (reference sequence). This CDR3 reads CSASFGQAQETQYF. CDR3 in DNA: TGCAGTGCGAGTTTTGGACAGGCACAAGAGACCCAGTACTTC.

In this sample, this clonotype turned up a few times. The rearrangement joins TRBV6-2 or TRBV6-3 to TRBJ1-3; D perhaps matches TRBD1 (6 bases). CDR1 is MNHEY and CDR2 is SVGEGT in the germline V gene. This CDR3 is built from 13 residues. V was cut by 6 bases and J by 4 bases, with 10 bases left in between. CDR3 coding DNA: TGTGCCAGCAGCACCGGGACAGGAAACACCATATATTTT. Translating it yields CASSTGTGNTIYF.

V and J are TRBV19 and TRBJ2-1; D gene unclear. CDR1 is LNHDA, CDR2 SQIVND, per germline (reference sequence). Trimming left V 5 bases short and J 6 bases short, with 5 bases between. This CDR3 is built from 11 residues. The CDR3 DNA reads as TGTGCCAGTAGTTTTACCAATGAGCAGTTCTTC. Translated: CASSFTNEQFF.

In this sample, this clonotype turned up a few times. The rearrangement links TRBV11-2 to TRBJ2-7, with TRBD1 matching 7 bases. J was trimmed by 0 bases and V by 1 base; bases with no gene match: 6. The CDR3 length is 16 residues. Per the germline V gene, CDR1 is SGHAT and CDR2 is FQNNGV. This CDR3 is CASSLAPQGFSYEQYF. The CDR3 nucleotides read TGTGCCAGCAGCTTAGCTCCACAGGGGTTCTCCTACGAGCAGTACTTC. The complete variable domain, with remaining parts taken from reference TRBV11-2 and TRBJ2-7, reads EAGVAQSPRYKIIEKRQSVAFWCNPISGHATLYWYQQILGQGPKLLIQFQNNGVVDDSQLPKDRFSAERLKGVDSTLKIQPAKLEDSAVYLCASSLAPQGFSYEQYFGPGTRLTVT.